A selection of T cell receptor beta chains follows, all from one sample in a study of TIL therapy for anti-PD-1-resistant metastatic lung cancer. This table comes from immunoSEQ multiplex PCR, and its TCRdb copy is limited to in-frame clones, with some not included. This table holds under 35,000 clones, just under 75% found once. The sequences come from blood, collected at baseline. The receptors derive from a woman aged 30 to 85 with non-small cell lung cancer. CDR3s include the opening cysteine and the closing phenylalanine or tryptophan. Each record gives: V gene, J gene, clone size, D gene, CDR3 protein, CDR3 DNA. A D gene is named only where the DNA matches it firmly. Size is stated for part of the rows, as once, few or many counts, or as a class when the clone is expanded.

v_call: TRBV7-6; j_call: TRBJ2-7; clone_size: -; d_call: TRBD2; cdr3_aa: CASSPAGAAYEQYF; cdr3_nt: TGTGCCAGCAGCCCAGCGGGAGCGGCGTACGAGCAGTACTTC
v_call: TRBV21-1; j_call: TRBJ2-7; clone_size: -; d_call: -; cdr3_aa: CASTYFITIYEQYF; cdr3_nt: TGTGCCAGCACGTACTTCATCACTATCTACGAGCAGTACTTC
v_call: TRBV5-1; j_call: TRBJ2-2; clone_size: -; d_call: TRBD2; cdr3_aa: CASRSTSGVNTGELFF; cdr3_nt: TGCGCCAGCAGGTCTACTAGCGGGGTCAACACCGGGGAGCTGTTTTTT
v_call: TRBV4-1; j_call: TRBJ2-3; clone_size: -; d_call: TRBD2; cdr3_aa: CASSLTSDKDTQYF; cdr3_nt: TGCGCCAGCAGCCTGACTAGCGATAAGGATACGCAGTATTTT
v_call: TRBV7-9; j_call: TRBJ1-4; clone_size: -; d_call: TRBD1; cdr3_aa: CASSFGTGRVEKLFF; cdr3_nt: TGTGCCAGCAGCTTCGGGACAGGGCGGGTTGAAAAACTGTTTTTT
v_call: TRBV5-4; j_call: TRBJ1-1; clone_size: -; d_call: -; cdr3_aa: CASSLPRQSNTEAFF; cdr3_nt: TGTGCCAGCAGCTTACCCCGACAGTCGAACACTGAAGCTTTCTTT
v_call: TRBV27; j_call: TRBJ2-2; clone_size: -; d_call: -; cdr3_aa: CASSFNTMNTGELFF; cdr3_nt: TGTGCCAGCAGTTTCAACACCATGAACACCGGGGAGCTGTTTTTT
v_call: TRBV5-1; j_call: TRBJ2-3; clone_size: few; d_call: TRBD2; cdr3_aa: CASSDLSGADTQYF; cdr3_nt: TGCGCCAGCAGCGATTTGAGCGGGGCGGATACGCAGTATTTT
v_call: TRBV27; j_call: TRBJ2-7; clone_size: -; d_call: -; cdr3_aa: CASSPRGGRFYEQYF; cdr3_nt: TGTGCCAGCAGTCCCCGAGGGGGGAGGTTCTACGAGCAGTACTTC
v_call: TRBV25-1; j_call: TRBJ1-1; clone_size: -; d_call: -; cdr3_aa: CASSDWTGTPSTEAFF; cdr3_nt: TGTGCCAGCAGTGATTGGACCGGGACACCGAGCACTGAAGCTTTCTTT
v_call: TRBV5-1; j_call: TRBJ1-6; clone_size: -; d_call: TRBD1; cdr3_aa: CASSPGQASRRNSPLHF; cdr3_nt: TGCGCCAGCAGCCCGGGACAGGCTTCGAGAAGGAATTCACCCCTCCACTTT
v_call: TRBV7-8; j_call: TRBJ2-2; clone_size: -; d_call: TRBD2; cdr3_aa: CASSLGFPFRTSGNVNTGELFF; cdr3_nt: TGTGCCAGCAGCTTAGGATTTCCCTTCCGTACTAGCGGGAATGTGAACACCGGGGAGCTGTTTTTT
v_call: TRBV21-1; j_call: TRBJ2-1; clone_size: -; d_call: -; cdr3_aa: CASSKWAGGLNEQFF; cdr3_nt: TGTGCCAGCAGCAAATGGGCGGGAGGGTTGAATGAGCAGTTCTTC
v_call: TRBV25-1; j_call: TRBJ2-3; clone_size: -; d_call: TRBD1; cdr3_aa: CASRDRVTDTQYF; cdr3_nt: TGTGCCAGCCGGGACAGGGTGACAGATACGCAGTATTTT
v_call: TRBV5-1; j_call: TRBJ1-1; clone_size: -; d_call: -; cdr3_aa: CASSLAGQGAREAFF; cdr3_nt: TGCGCCAGCAGCTTGGCCGGTCAGGGAGCCAGAGAAGCTTTCTTT
v_call: TRBV6-6; j_call: TRBJ2-3; clone_size: -; d_call: -; cdr3_aa: CASSHRDADTQYF; cdr3_nt: TGTGCCAGCAGTCACAGGGACGCGGATACGCAGTATTTT
v_call: TRBV6-4; j_call: TRBJ1-2; clone_size: -; d_call: -; cdr3_aa: CASSDSRGGVDGYTF; cdr3_nt: TGTGCCAGCAGTGACTCAAGGGGAGGGGTAGACGGCTACACCTTC
v_call: TRBV2; j_call: TRBJ2-2; clone_size: -; d_call: TRBD2; cdr3_aa: CASSGTSGNGELFF; cdr3_nt: TGTGCCAGCTCCGGGACTAGCGGGAACGGGGAGCTGTTTTTT
v_call: TRBV6-6; j_call: TRBJ1-3; clone_size: -; d_call: -; cdr3_aa: CASRQGQPRGAIYF; cdr3_nt: TGTGCCAGCAGGCAAGGACAGCCCCGGGGGGCCATATATTTT
v_call: TRBV19; j_call: TRBJ2-7; clone_size: -; d_call: -; cdr3_aa: CASSIGTEAYEQYF; cdr3_nt: TGTGCCAGTAGTATAGGGACAGAAGCCTACGAGCAGTACTTC
v_call: TRBV5-6; j_call: TRBJ2-5; clone_size: -; d_call: -; cdr3_aa: CASSPKDPFRGETQYF; cdr3_nt: TGTGCCAGCAGCCCAAAGGACCCTTTCAGGGGAGAGACCCAGTACTTC
v_call: TRBV19; j_call: TRBJ1-1; clone_size: -; d_call: -; cdr3_aa: CASSIPDRGNTEAFF; cdr3_nt: TGTGCCAGTAGTATCCCGGACAGAGGGAACACTGAAGCTTTCTTT
v_call: TRBV10-1; j_call: TRBJ2-7; clone_size: few; d_call: TRBD2; cdr3_aa: CASSVGGRTPYEQYF; cdr3_nt: TGCGCCAGCAGTGTGGGCGGGAGGACCCCCTACGAGCAGTACTTC
v_call: TRBV11-2; j_call: TRBJ2-7; clone_size: few; d_call: -; cdr3_aa: CASSLTLGEQYF; cdr3_nt: TGTGCCAGCAGCCTGACGCTGGGGGAGCAGTACTTC
v_call: TRBV13; j_call: TRBJ2-7; clone_size: medium-sized; d_call: TRBD2; cdr3_aa: CASSLGLAEVEQYF; cdr3_nt: TGTGCCAGCAGCTTGGGACTAGCTGAAGTCGAGCAGTACTTC
v_call: TRBV7-9; j_call: TRBJ2-7; clone_size: -; d_call: -; cdr3_aa: CASSRGFYEQYF; cdr3_nt: TGTGCCAGCAGCCGGGGTTTCTACGAGCAGTACTTC
v_call: TRBV4-1; j_call: TRBJ2-1; clone_size: -; d_call: -; cdr3_aa: CASSREQGSSYNEQFF; cdr3_nt: TGCGCCAGCAGCCGGGAACAGGGAAGCTCCTACAATGAGCAGTTCTTC
v_call: TRBV5-4; j_call: TRBJ2-1; clone_size: -; d_call: -; cdr3_aa: CASSLGSAYNEQFF; cdr3_nt: TGTGCCAGCAGCTTGGGTTCGGCCTACAATGAGCAGTTCTTC
v_call: TRBV9; j_call: TRBJ1-2; clone_size: few; d_call: -; cdr3_aa: CASSQNVGNGYTF; cdr3_nt: TGTGCCAGCAGCCAAAATGTGGGTAATGGCTACACCTTC